Following are 2 T cell receptor beta chains from one sample sequenced in a study of cytotoxic CD8 clonotypes in ibrutinib-treated CLL. TCRdb's copy holds only in-frame clones and misses some; the assay was immunoSEQ multiplex PCR. This sample yields 150,000 or so clones, of which less than 85% are seen a single time; less than 6% belongs to the top ten. Sequenced material: PBMCs, taken after 24 months of ibrutinib treatment. These receptors came from a human donor with chronic lymphocytic leukemia.

The V and J genes are TRBV7-2 and TRBJ1-6; possibly TRBD1 for D (6 bases). V lost 6 bases and J 11 bases, leaving 11 bases between the germline ends. Germline lookup yields CDR1 SGHTA and CDR2 FQGNSA. The CDR3 runs to 12 residues. The chain's CDR3 is CASRHTGTPLHF. The CDR3 DNA sequence: TGTGCCAGCAGGCATACAGGGACACCCCTCCACTTT.

The genes are TRBV11-2 and TRBJ2-7; D is uncertain. This CDR3 region has 10 residues. V gave up 3 bases and J gave up 6 bases, with 3 bases separating them. The germline V gene encodes CDR1 SGHAT and CDR2 FQNNGV. CDR3 amino acids: CASSFIEQYF. In DNA, the CDR3 is TGTGCCAGCAGCTTTATCGAGCAGTACTTC.